This T cell receptor (beta chain) was obtained from a study of blood T cell repertoires in COVID-19. Study background: Acute and convalescent COVID-19 specimens originated in the United States, Italy and Spain. The cDNA or gDNA used as material had been derived from T cells, B-cell-depleted T cells, or PBMCs.

This clone has only a few counts. The authors' processing: Amplification of reference gene primers was used by the study to estimate nucleated cell counts. TCRdb keeps only in-frame clones here, not all; method: immunoSEQ multiplex PCR. D and trimming were read from the DNA, whereas the V and J calls and clone size are those reported in that table. This table has about 100,000 clones, less than 90% appearing once. Germline-derived CDR1 and CDR2 are WNHNN and SYGVQD (reference sequence). The CDR3 is 14 amino acids. Trimming at V came to 5 bases and at J to 3 bases, leaving 6 bases not matched to a gene.

V is TRBV10-1 and J is TRBJ2-7, with 8 bases that match TRBD1. The TCR sequence derives from a young man in a cohort sampled during active COVID-19. The specimen was peripheral blood. For the CDR3, the DNA is TGCGCCAGCAGTAGCGGACAGGGACGCTACGAGCAGTACTTC. Protein: CASSSGQGRYEQYF.